This TCR beta chain was sequenced in a study of T cell changes during pregnancy in multiple sclerosis. The method was immunoSEQ multiplex PCR; TCRdb's version includes in-frame clones alone and lacks a portion of them. The sample records approximately 44,000 clones, 90% to 95% being singletons. The CDR3 runs 14 residues. Germline V lookup: CDR1 SEHNR, CDR2 FQNEAQ (reference sequence). V lost 0 bases and J 7 bases, leaving 12 bases between the germline ends. This chain connects TRBV7-9 to TRBJ1-2; D is ambiguous. The specimen was CD4+ T cells from peripheral blood mononuclear cells, collected before pregnancy. This TCR was sampled from a female donor with multiple sclerosis, enrolled in a pregnancy study. CDR3 sequence reads: CASSLARATGGYTF. CDR3 DNA sequence: TGTGCCAGCAGCTTAGCGCGAGCGACGGGTGGCTACACCTTC.